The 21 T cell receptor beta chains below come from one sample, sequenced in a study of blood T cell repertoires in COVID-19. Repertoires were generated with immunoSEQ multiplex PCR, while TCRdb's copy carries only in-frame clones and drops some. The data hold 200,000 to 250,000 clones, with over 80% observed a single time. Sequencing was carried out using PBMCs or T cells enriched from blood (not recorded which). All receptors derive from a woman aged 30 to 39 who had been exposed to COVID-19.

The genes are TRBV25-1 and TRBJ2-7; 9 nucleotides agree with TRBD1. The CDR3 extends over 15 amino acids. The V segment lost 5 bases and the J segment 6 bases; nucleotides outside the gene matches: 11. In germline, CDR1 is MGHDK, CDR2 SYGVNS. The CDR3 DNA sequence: TGTGCCAGCAGTCCCGGGACAGGGAGGATCAGCGAGCAGTACTTC. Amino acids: CASSPGTGRISEQYF.

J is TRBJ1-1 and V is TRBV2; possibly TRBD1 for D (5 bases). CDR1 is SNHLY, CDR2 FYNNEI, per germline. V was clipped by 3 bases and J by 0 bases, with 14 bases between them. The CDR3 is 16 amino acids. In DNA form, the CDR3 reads TGTGCCAGCAGTGATCAAGGGGCCGCCGTGAACACTGAAGCTTTCTTT. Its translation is CASSDQGAAVNTEAFF.

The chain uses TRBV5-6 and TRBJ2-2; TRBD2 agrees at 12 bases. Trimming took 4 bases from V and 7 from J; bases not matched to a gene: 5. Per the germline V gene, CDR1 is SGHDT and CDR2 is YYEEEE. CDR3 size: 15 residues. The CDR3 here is CASSETSGSNGELFF. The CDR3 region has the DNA TGTGCCAGCAGCGAGACTAGCGGGAGTAACGGGGAGCTGTTTTTT.

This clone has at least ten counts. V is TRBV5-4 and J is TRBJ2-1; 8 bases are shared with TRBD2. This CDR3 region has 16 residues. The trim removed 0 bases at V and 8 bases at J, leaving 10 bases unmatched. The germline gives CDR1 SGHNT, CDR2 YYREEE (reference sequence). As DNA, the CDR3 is TGTGCCAGCAGCTTGGGCAGCGGGAGTTACATGGATGAGCAGTTCTTC. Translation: CASSLGSGSYMDEQFF.

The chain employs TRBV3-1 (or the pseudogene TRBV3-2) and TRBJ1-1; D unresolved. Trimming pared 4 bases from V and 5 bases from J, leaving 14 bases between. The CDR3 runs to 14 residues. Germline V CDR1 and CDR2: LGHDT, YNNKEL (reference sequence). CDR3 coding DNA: TGTGCCAGCAGCCGGATCCCGAGGCAGACTGAAGCTTTCTTT. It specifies CASSRIPRQTEAFF.

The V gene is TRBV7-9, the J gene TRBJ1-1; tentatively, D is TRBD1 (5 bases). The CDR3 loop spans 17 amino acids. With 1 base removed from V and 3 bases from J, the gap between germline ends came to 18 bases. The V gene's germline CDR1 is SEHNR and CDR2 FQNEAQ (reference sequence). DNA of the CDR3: TGTGCCAGCAGCTTAGTCTCCGGGGGACCCAGGGACACTGAAGCTTTCTTT. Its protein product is CASSLVSGGPRDTEAFF.

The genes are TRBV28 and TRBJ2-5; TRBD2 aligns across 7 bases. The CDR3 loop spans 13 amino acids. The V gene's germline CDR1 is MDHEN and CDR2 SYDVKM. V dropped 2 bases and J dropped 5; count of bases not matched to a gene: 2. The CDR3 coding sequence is TGTGCCAGCAGTTTACCGGGAGGCGAGACCCAGTACTTC. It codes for CASSLPGGETQYF.

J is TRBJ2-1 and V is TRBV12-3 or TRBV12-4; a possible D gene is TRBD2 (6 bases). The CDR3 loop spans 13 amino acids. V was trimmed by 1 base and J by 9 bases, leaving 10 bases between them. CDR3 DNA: TGTGCCAGCAGTTTAGTTCGGGGAGGTGAGCAGTTCTTC. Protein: CASSLVRGGEQFF.

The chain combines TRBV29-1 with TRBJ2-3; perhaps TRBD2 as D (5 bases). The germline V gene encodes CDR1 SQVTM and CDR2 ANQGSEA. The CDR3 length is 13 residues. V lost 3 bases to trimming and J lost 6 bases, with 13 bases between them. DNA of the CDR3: TGCAGCGTTGAGAGACTACCCATGGATACGCAGTATTTT. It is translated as CSVERLPMDTQYF.

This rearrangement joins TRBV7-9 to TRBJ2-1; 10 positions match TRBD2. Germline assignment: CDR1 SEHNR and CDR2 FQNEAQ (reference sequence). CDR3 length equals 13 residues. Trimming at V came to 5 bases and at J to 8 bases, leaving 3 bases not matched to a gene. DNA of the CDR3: TGTGCCAGCAGCCCTGGGACTAGCGATGAGCAGTTCTTC. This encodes CASSPGTSDEQFF.

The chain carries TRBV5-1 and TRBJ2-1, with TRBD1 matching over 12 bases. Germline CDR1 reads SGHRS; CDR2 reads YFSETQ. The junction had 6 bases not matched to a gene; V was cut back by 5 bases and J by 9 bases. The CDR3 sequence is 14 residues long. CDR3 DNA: TGCGCCAGCAGACCCGGGACAGGGGGCGGTGAGCAGTTCTTC. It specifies CASRPGTGGGEQFF.

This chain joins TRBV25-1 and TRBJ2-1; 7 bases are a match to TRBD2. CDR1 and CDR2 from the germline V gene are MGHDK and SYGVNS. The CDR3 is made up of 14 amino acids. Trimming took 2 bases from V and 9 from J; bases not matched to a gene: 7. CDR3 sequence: CASSERPGGSEQFF. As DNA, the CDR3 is TGTGCCAGCAGTGAACGCCCCGGGGGGTCTGAGCAGTTCTTC.

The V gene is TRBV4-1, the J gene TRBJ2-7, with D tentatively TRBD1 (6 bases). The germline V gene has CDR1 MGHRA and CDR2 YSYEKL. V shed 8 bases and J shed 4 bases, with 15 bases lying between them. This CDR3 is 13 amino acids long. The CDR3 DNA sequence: TGCGCCAGCGGAAGGACAGCAGGTTACGAGCAGTACTTC. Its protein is CASGRTAGYEQYF.

For the CDR3, the DNA is TGTGCCAGCTCACCACCTCGGGTAGCGGGTTACAATGAGCAGTTCTTC. Amino acid sequence: CASSPPRVAGYNEQFF. This chain connects TRBV18 to TRBJ2-1; 7 bases fit TRBD2. The germline V gene has CDR1 KGHSH and CDR2 LQKENI. CDR3 size: 16 residues. The V segment lost 0 bases and the J segment 4 bases; nucleotides outside the gene matches: 6.

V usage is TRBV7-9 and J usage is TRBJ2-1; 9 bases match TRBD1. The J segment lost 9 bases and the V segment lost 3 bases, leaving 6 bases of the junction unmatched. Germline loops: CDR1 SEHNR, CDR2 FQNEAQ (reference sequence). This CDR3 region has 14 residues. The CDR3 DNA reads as TGTGCCAGCAGCTTCTACAGGGGGCTTAGTGAGCAGTTCTTC. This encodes CASSFYRGLSEQFF.

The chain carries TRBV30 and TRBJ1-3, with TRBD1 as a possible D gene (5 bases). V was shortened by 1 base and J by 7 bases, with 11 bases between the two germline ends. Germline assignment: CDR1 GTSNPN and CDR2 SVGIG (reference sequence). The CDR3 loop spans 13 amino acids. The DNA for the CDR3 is TGTGCCTGGAGTGAGGGCAGGGTTAACACCATATATTTT. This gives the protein CAWSEGRVNTIYF.

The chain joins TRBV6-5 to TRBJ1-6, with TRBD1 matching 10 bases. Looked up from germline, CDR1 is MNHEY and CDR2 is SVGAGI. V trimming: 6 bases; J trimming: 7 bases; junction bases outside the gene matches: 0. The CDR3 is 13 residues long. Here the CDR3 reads CASRDRGNSPLHF. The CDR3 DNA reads TGTGCCAGCAGGGACAGGGGGAATTCACCCCTCCACTTT.

CDR3 loop: CASSLSNRGGRDEKLFF. The CDR3 DNA reads as TGTGCCAGCAGTTTATCCAACAGGGGTGGCAGGGACGAAAAACTGTTTTTT. The chain has TRBV27 and TRBJ1-4; TRBD1 matches 7 bases. The CDR3 has 17 residues. Germline trimming cut 0 bases from V and 8 bases from J; bases unmatched to any gene: 12. Germline CDR1 MNHEY, CDR2 SMNVEV (reference sequence). Drawing the rest from reference TRBV27 and TRBJ1-4, the complete variable domain is EAQVTQNPRYLITVTGKKLTVTCSQNMNHEYMSWYRQDPGLGLRQIYYSMNVEVTDKGDVPEGYKVSRKEKRNFPLILESPSPNQTSLYFCASSLSNRGGRDEKLFFGSGTQLSVL.

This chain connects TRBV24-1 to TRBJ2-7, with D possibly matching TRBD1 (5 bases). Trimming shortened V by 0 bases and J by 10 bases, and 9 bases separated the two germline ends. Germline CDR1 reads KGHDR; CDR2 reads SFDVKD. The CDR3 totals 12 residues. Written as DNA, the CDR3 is TGTGCCACCAGTGATTTGACAGGACGACAGTACTTC. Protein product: CATSDLTGRQYF.

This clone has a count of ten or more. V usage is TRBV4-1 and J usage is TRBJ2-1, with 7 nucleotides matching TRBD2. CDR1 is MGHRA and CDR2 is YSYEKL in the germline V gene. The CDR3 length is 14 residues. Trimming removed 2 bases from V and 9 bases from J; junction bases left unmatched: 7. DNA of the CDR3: TGCGCCAGCAGCCAACTGGGAGGGCCTTCTGAGCAGTTCTTC. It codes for CASSQLGGPSEQFF.

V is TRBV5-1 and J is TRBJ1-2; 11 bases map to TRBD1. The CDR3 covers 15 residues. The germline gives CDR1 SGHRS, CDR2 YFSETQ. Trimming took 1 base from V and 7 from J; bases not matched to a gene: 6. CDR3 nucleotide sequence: TGCGCCAGCAGCTTGCCTGGACAGGGGGCGGCTGGCTACACCTTC. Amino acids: CASSLPGQGAAGYTF.